Below, one T cell receptor beta chain is given with its context. Antigen specificity is unknown. Germline V gene sequence: CDR1 MGHDK, CDR2 SYGVNS. V lost 4 bases and J 2 bases, leaving 8 bases between the germline ends. The CDR3 runs to 14 residues. This record belongs to a study of beta chain features in type 1 diabetes. Expressed TCRB transcripts were sequenced after all isolated RNA was converted to cDNA. Using immunoSEQ multiplex PCR, the repertoire was profiled, and TCRdb retains in-frame clones only, with some absent. The sample carries more than 550,000 clones, more than 13% recorded once. Study results and caveats: Across all four CD4+ subsets, people with type 1 diabetes showed modestly shorter TCRB CDR3s.

This sequence joins TRBV25-1 and TRBJ2-2; D is perhaps TRBD1 or TRBD2 (5 bases each). Sequenced material: naive CD4+ T cells from blood. The sequence derives from a man aged 18 to 35 with type 1 diabetes. The CDR3 is CASSAGPNTGELFF. In nucleotides, the CDR3 is TGTGCCAGCAGTGCGGGGCCCAACACCGGGGAGCTGTTTTTT.